This T cell receptor beta chain was profiled in a study of beta chain features in type 1 diabetes. Findings of the study overall: The naive, central memory and Treg TCRB repertoires of patients appeared to be more similar to one another than those of healthy donors. Overrepresentation of cells with high TCR expression could result from cDNA sequencing. Among type 1 diabetes patients, VDJ junctions had fewer insertions and more deletions. Significant though moderate, a shortening of TCRB CDR3s appeared in all four CD4+ subsets of Type 1 diabetes patients.

The CDR3 has 18 residues. J gave up 0 bases and V 3 bases, and 12 bases lay outside the gene matches. The V gene's germline CDR1 is SEHNR and CDR2 FQNEAQ (reference sequence). What was sequenced were expressed TCRB transcripts, since all of the isolated RNA had been reverse transcribed. Data came from immunoSEQ multiplex PCR; TCRdb stores just in-frame clones and leaves some out. Found here are hundreds of thousands of clones, 10% to 15% of them singletons; the top ten hold 0.017%. Of note for this clone: Its target is not known.

Material: naive CD4+ T cells from blood. This clonotype was obtained from a man aged 18 to 30 in good health. V gene TRBV7-9 combines with J gene TRBJ2-3, with 7 bases matching TRBD1. DNA of the CDR3: TGTGCCAGCAGCTTTAGGACAGGCCCCAGCCTTAGCACAGATACGCAGTATTTT. As protein: CASSFRTGPSLSTDTQYF.